This T cell receptor beta chain was recorded in a study of blood T cell repertoires in COVID-19. Study-level information: T cells, B-cell-depleted T cells, or PBMCs provided the cDNA or gDNA that served as material.

Germline loops: CDR1 DFQATT, CDR2 SNEGSKA (reference sequence). The CDR3 length is 15 residues. Trimming left V 3 bases short and J 2 bases short, with 14 bases between. The count of this clone is one. In the study's own analysis: How many nucleated cells were present was estimated from reference gene primer amplification. Clones were read by immunoSEQ multiplex PCR, and TCRdb kept only the in-frame ones, dropping some. From that table come the V and J calls and clone size; the DNA was used to work out D and trimming. This sample has approximately 68,000 clones, with 70% to 90% found just once. The V and J genes are TRBV20-1 and TRBJ1-5; TRBD1 is a possible D gene (5 bases). This sequence was found in a man in his 70s with active or convalescent COVID-19. The sequencing sample was made of peripheral blood. The CDR3 reads CSASRGFRGNQPQHF. The DNA of the CDR3 is TGCAGTGCTAGTAGGGGATTTCGAGGCAATCAGCCCCAGCATTTT.